These T cell receptor beta chains were read from a single sample in a study of early T cells in non-severe SARS-CoV-2 infection. TCRdb processed the 5' RACE reads anew with MiXCR; each CDR3 protein has one entry. The sample holds 70,000 to 85,000 distinct CDR3 sequences; about 12% are singletons and the top ten take about 2.7%. Sequencing used whole blood. These receptor sequences come from an adult who was a healthcare worker with PCR-confirmed SARS-CoV-2 infection or an uninfected control (not recorded which). Each CDR3 is given without its conserved first and last residue.

v_call cdr3_aa
TRBV7-9 ASSAGTVGVQY
TRBV20-1 SAWTPKVSYEQY
TRBV12-3/TRBV12-4 ASSFYREAF
TRBV28 ASSRYSNQPQH
TRBV29-1 SVSAGTGVNTEAF
TRBV12-3/TRBV12-4 ASSETGGLGEAF
TRBV28 ASRRTGGYEAF
TRBV20-1 SARENEQY
TRBV29-1 SVDNSNGANEKLF
TRBV2 ASSPQRSGSLF
TRBV30 AWSVPSGGGTDTQY
TRBV6-5 ASRNLDGNYGYT
TRBV7-6 ASTPGRYNEQF
TRBV9 ASSVTGTPHIDTQY
TRBV7-2 ASSLVSGGTNEKLF
TRBV24-1 ATSDLRGRIEAF
TRBV29-1 SVGDLPSGANVLT